The rows below give T cell receptor beta chains drawn from one sample of a study of OX40 agonist ivuxolimab in advanced cancers. Clones were read by immunoSEQ multiplex PCR, and TCRdb kept only the in-frame ones, dropping some. The table lists approximately 17,000 clones, roughly 86% of them singletons. Sequencing used CD4+ or CD8+ T cells sorted from blood, obtained in a trial of the OX40 agonist ivuxolimab. Every receptor here comes from an adult with an advanced solid tumor such as melanoma, head and neck, liver or kidney cancer. Both conserved end residues are part of each CDR3. The D gene is left open where the match is weak. Clone size is given for some rows only: seen once, a few or many times, or a class if the clone is expanded.

J | D | V | size | length | CDR3 | DNA
TRBJ1-1 | - | TRBV2 | few | 12 | CASGTDPSRAFF | TGTGCCAGCGGGACCGACCCGTCGCGAGCTTTCTTT
TRBJ1-1 | - | TRBV11-2 | - | 15 | CASSSAPLGPFPAFF | TGTGCCAGCAGCTCAGCCCCCCTGGGGCCATTTCCAGCTTTCTTT
TRBJ2-1 | - | TRBV7-2 | - | 19 | CASSVRGLAGFTSYNEQFF | TGTGCCAGCAGCGTCAGGGGGCTAGCGGGATTCACCTCCTACAATGAGCAGTTCTTC
TRBJ2-2 | TRBD1 | TRBV11-3 | - | 15 | CASSLGDRAGGELFF | TGTGCCAGCAGCTTAGGAGACAGGGCGGGCGGGGAGCTGTTTTTT
TRBJ1-2 | - | TRBV5-1 | - | 13 | CASSLGTNQGYTF | TGCGCCAGCAGCTTGGGGACAAATCAGGGCTACACCTTC
TRBJ2-2 | - | TRBV6-4 | few | 14 | CASSGDIWAGELFF | TGTGCCAGCAGCGGGGACATCTGGGCCGGGGAGCTGTTTTTT
TRBJ2-7 | TRBD2 | TRBV28 | few | 15 | CASSPLLGGIHEQYF | TGTGCCAGCAGTCCCCTTCTCGGGGGGATCCACGAGCAGTACTTC
TRBJ1-1 | - | TRBV28 | - | 16 | CASSSAQVTVNTEAFF | TGTGCCAGCAGTTCAGCCCAAGTAACAGTGAACACTGAAGCTTTCTTT
TRBJ2-5 | TRBD1 | TRBV5-1 | - | 14 | CASSSYTGEETQYF | TGCGCCAGCAGCTCATATACAGGGGAAGAGACCCAGTACTTC
TRBJ2-5 | - | TRBV2 | - | 11 | CASSPGETQYF | TGTGCCAGCAGTCCGGGTGAGACCCAGTACTTC
TRBJ2-4 | - | TRBV2 | - | 14 | CASSVQGRGNIQYF | TGTGCCAGCAGTGTGCAGGGTAGGGGGAACATTCAGTACTTC
TRBJ2-1 | - | TRBV11-2 | - | 15 | CASSGGRAGHNEQFF | TGTGCCAGCAGCGGCGGGCGGGCGGGTCACAATGAGCAGTTCTTC
TRBJ2-3 | TRBD2 | TRBV9 | few | 14 | CASSVGGSPDTQYF | TGTGCCAGCAGCGTAGGCGGGAGTCCAGATACGCAGTATTTT
TRBJ1-1 | - | TRBV11-2 | - | 15 | CASSLVTGTYTEAFF | TGTGCCAGCAGCTTAGTCACAGGGACCTACACTGAAGCTTTCTTT
TRBJ1-1 | - | TRBV5-6 | - | 15 | CASSLGPAGGTEAFF | TGTGCCAGCAGCTTGGGTCCCGCGGGGGGCACTGAAGCTTTCTTT
TRBJ1-4 | TRBD1 | TRBV14 | once | 14 | CASSQRTGREKLFF | TGTGCCAGCAGCCAACGGACAGGGCGGGAAAAACTGTTTTTT
TRBJ2-5 | TRBD2 | TRBV5-1 | few | 14 | CASSPAGGQETQYF | TGCGCCAGCAGCCCAGCGGGAGGTCAAGAGACCCAGTACTTC
TRBJ2-1 | - | TRBV7-2 | few | 12 | CASSLQGVEQFF | TGTGCCAGCAGCTTACAGGGAGTTGAGCAGTTCTTC
TRBJ2-7 | TRBD2 | TRBV27 | - | 14 | CASSFLASGYEQYF | TGTGCCAGCAGTTTCTTGGCTAGCGGTTACGAGCAGTACTTC
TRBJ2-7 | - | TRBV30 | few | 16 | CAWRPAPRQQSYEQYF | TGTGCCTGGAGACCCGCACCGCGTCAGCAATCCTACGAGCAGTACTTC
TRBJ1-1 | - | TRBV7-3 | - | 13 | CASSWALNTEAFF | TGTGCCAGCAGCTGGGCACTGAACACTGAAGCTTTCTTT
TRBJ1-1 | - | TRBV7-3 | - | 14 | CASSLWGGSTEAFF | TGTGCCAGCAGCTTATGGGGGGGTAGCACTGAAGCTTTCTTT
TRBJ2-1 | TRBD2 | TRBV19 | - | 13 | CASGASGYNEQFF | TGTGCCAGTGGGGCTAGCGGGTACAATGAGCAGTTCTTC
TRBJ1-2 | - | TRBV11-2 | - | 15 | CASSLVARTGYGYTF | TGTGCCAGCAGCTTAGTGGCCCGGACGGGTTATGGCTACACCTTC
TRBJ1-5 | TRBD1 | TRBV19 | - | 18 | CASSIGGTVPWSNQPQHF | TGTGCCAGTAGTATTGGGGGGACAGTTCCGTGGAGCAATCAGCCCCAGCATTTT
TRBJ1-5 | - | TRBV19 | - | 15 | CASNDAGYSNQPQHF | TGTGCCAGCAACGACGCAGGGTATAGCAATCAGCCCCAGCATTTT
TRBJ2-3 | - | TRBV18 | - | 15 | CASSPVSSLTDTQYF | TGTGCCAGCTCACCAGTCTCTAGTTTGACAGATACGCAGTATTTT